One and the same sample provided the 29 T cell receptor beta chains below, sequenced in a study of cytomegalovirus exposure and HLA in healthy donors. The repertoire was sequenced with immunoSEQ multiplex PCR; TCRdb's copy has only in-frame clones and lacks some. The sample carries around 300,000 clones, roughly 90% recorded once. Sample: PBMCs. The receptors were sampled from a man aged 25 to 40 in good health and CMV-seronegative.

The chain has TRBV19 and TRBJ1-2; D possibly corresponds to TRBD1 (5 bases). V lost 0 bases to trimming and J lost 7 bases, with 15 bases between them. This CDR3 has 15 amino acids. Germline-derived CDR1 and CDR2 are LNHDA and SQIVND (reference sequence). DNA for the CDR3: TGTGCCAGTAGTATAGATCCCCGGTGGGACTTTGGCTACACCTTC. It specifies CASSIDPRWDFGYTF.

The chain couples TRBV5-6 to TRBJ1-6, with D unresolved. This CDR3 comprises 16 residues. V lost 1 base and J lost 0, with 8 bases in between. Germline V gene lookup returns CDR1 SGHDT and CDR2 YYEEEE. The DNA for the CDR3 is TGTGCCAGCAGCTTGTATGTCAGCTCCTATAATTCACCCCTCCACTTT. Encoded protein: CASSLYVSSYNSPLHF.

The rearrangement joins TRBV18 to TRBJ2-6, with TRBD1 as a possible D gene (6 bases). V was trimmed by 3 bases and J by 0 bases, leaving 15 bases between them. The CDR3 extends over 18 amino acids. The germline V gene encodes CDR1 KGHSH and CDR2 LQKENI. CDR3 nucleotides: TGTGCCAGCTCACCTTTAGGGGGAATGAGCTCTGGGGCCAACGTCCTGACTTTC. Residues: CASSPLGGMSSGANVLTF.

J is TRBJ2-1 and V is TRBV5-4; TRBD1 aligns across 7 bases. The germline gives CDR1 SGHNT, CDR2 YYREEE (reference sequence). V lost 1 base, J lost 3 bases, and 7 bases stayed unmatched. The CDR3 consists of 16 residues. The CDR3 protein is CASSLNRGQVYNEQFF. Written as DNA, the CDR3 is TGTGCCAGCAGCTTGAACCGAGGACAGGTCTACAATGAGCAGTTCTTC.

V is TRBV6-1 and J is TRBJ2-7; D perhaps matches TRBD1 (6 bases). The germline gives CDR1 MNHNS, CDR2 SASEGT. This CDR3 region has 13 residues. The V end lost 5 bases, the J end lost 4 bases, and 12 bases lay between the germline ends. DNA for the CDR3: TGTGCCAGCAGTCCCGGGACAACTTACGAGCAGTACTTC. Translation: CASSPGTTYEQYF.

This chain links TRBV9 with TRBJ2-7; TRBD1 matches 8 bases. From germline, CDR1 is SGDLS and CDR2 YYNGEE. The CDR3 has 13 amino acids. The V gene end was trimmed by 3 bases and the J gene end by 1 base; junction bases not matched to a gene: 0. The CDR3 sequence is CASSGQGSYEQYF. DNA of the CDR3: TGTGCCAGCAGCGGACAGGGGTCCTACGAGCAGTACTTC.

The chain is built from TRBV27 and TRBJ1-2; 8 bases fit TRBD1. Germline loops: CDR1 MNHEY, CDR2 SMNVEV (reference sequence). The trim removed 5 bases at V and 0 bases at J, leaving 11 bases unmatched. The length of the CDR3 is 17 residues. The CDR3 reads CASSTFDRGLANYGYTF. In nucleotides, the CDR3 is TGTGCCAGCAGTACCTTCGACAGGGGATTAGCTAACTATGGCTACACCTTC.

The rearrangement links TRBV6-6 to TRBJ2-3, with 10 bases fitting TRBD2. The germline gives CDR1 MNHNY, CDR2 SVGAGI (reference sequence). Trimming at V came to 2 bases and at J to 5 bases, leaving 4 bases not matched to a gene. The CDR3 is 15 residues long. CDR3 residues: CASSYLAGEGDTQYF. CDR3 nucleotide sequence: TGTGCCAGCAGTTACCTAGCGGGGGAGGGAGATACGCAGTATTTT.

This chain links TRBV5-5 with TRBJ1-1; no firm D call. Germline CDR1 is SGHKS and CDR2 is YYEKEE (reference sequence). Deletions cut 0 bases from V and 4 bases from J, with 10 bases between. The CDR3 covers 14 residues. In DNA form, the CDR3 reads TGTGCCAGCAGCTTGGCGGGTAGCGGCACTGAAGCTTTCTTT. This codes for CASSLAGSGTEAFF.

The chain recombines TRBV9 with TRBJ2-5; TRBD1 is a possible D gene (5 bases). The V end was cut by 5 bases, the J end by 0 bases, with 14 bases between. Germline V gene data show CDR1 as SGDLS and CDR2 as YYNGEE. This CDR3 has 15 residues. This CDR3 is CASSTGSTYQETQYF. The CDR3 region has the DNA TGTGCCAGCAGTACAGGTTCCACGTACCAAGAGACCCAGTACTTC.

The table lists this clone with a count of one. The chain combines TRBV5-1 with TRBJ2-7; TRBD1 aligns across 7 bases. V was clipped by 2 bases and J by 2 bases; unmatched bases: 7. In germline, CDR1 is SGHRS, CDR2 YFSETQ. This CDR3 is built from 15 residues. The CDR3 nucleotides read TGCGCCAGCAGCTTCCGGACAGGTCTAACCTACGAGCAGTACTTC. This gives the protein CASSFRTGLTYEQYF. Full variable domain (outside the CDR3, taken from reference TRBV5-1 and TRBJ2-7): KAGVTQTPRYLIKTRGQQVTLSCSPISGHRSVSWYQQTPGQGLQFLFEYFSETQRNKGNFPGRFSGRQFSNSRSEMNVSTLELGDSALYLCASSFRTGLTYEQYFGPGTRLTVT.

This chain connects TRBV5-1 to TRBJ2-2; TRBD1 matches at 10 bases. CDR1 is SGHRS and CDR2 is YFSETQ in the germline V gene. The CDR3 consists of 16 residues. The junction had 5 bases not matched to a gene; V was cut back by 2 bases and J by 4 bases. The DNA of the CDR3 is TGCGCCAGCAGCTTAGGGACAGGGGCCTTCACCGGGGAGCTGTTTTTT. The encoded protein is CASSLGTGAFTGELFF.

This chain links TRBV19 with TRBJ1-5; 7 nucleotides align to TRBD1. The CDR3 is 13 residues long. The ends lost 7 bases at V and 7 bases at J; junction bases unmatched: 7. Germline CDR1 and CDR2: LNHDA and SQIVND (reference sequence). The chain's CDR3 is CASNDRVLQPQHF. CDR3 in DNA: TGTGCCAGTAATGACAGGGTTCTCCAGCCCCAGCATTTT.

CDR3 residues: CASSPQDRAPYEQYF. The DNA for the CDR3 is TGTGCCAGCTCACCCCAAGACAGGGCGCCCTACGAGCAGTACTTC. The chain uses TRBV18 and TRBJ2-7, with 7 bases matching TRBD1. CDR1 and CDR2 from the germline V gene are KGHSH and LQKENI. V lost 3 bases, J lost 2 bases, and 7 bases stayed unmatched. There are 15 residues in the CDR3.

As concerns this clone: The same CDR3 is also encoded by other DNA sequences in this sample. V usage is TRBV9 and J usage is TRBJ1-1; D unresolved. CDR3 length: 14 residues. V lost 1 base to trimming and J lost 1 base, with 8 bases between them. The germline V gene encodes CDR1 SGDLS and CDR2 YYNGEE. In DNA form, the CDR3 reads TGTGCCAGCAGCGTAATCAGTGGGAACACTGAAGCTTTCTTT. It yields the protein CASSVISGNTEAFF.

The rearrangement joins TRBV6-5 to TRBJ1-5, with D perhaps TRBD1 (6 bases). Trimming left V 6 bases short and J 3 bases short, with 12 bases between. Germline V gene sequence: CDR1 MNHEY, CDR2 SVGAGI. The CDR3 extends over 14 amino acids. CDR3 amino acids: CASSDNRVNQPQHF. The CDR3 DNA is TGTGCCAGCAGCGATAACAGGGTCAATCAGCCCCAGCATTTT.

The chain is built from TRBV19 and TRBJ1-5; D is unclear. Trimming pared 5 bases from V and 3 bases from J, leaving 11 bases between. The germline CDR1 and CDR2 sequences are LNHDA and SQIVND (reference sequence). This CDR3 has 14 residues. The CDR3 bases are TGTGCCAGTAGTTCACTAACTCTCAATCAGCCCCAGCATTTT. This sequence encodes CASSSLTLNQPQHF.

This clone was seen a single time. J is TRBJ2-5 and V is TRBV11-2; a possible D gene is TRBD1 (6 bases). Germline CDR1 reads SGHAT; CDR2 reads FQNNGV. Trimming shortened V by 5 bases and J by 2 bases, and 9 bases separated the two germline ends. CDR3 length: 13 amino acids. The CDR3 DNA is TGTGCCAGCAGCAAAACAGGGCAAGAGACCCAGTACTTC. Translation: CASSKTGQETQYF. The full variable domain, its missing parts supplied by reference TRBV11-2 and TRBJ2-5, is EAGVAQSPRYKIIEKRQSVAFWCNPISGHATLYWYQQILGQGPKLLIQFQNNGVVDDSQLPKDRFSAERLKGVDSTLKIQPAKLEDSAVYLCASSKTGQETQYFGPGTRLLVL.

The CDR3 DNA reads as TGTGCCAGCAGTCCCTGGGGCACGAGGCCCCAGCATTTT. Protein product: CASSPWGTRPQHF. This rearrangement joins TRBV27 to TRBJ1-5; the D gene is possibly TRBD1 (5 bases). Germline V gene data show CDR1 as MNHEY and CDR2 as SMNVEV (reference sequence). V lost 5 bases to trimming and J lost 9 bases, with 14 bases between them. This CDR3 has 13 amino acids.

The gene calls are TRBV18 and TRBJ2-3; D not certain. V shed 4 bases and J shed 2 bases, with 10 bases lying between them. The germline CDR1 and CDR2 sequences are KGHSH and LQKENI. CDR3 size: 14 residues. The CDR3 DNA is TGTGCCAGCTCACTTGGCGGAGTCACAGATACGCAGTATTTT. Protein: CASSLGGVTDTQYF.

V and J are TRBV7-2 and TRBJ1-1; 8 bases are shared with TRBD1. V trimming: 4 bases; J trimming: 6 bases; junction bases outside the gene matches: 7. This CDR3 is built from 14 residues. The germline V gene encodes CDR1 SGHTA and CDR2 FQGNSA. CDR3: CASSSRTGWAEAFF. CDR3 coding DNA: TGTGCCAGCAGCTCCAGGACAGGGTGGGCTGAAGCTTTCTTT.

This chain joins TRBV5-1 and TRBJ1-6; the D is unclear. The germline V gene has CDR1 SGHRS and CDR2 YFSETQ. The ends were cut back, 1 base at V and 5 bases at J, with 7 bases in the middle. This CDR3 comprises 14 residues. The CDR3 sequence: CASSLLQNNSPLHF. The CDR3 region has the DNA TGCGCCAGCAGCTTGTTACAGAATAATTCACCCCTCCACTTT.

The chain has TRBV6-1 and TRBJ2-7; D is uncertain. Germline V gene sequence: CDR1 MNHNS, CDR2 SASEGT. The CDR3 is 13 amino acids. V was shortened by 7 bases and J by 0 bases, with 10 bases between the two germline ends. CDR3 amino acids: CASKNRASYEQYF. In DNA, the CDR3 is TGTGCCAGCAAAAACAGAGCCTCCTACGAGCAGTACTTC.

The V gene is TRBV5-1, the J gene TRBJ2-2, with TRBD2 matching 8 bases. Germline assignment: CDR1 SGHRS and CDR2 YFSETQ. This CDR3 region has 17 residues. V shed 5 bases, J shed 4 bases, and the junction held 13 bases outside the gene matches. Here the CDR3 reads CASRTRGGGSPTGELFF. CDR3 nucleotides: TGCGCCAGCAGAACAAGGGGCGGGGGGTCGCCCACCGGGGAGCTGTTTTTT.

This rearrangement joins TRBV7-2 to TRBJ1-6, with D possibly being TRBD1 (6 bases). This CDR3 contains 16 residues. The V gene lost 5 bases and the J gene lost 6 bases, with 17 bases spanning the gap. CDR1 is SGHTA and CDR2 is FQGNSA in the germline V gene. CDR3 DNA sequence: TGTGCCAGCAGCATTCCGACAGGCTTCGGTAATTCACCCCTCCACTTT. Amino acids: CASSIPTGFGNSPLHF.

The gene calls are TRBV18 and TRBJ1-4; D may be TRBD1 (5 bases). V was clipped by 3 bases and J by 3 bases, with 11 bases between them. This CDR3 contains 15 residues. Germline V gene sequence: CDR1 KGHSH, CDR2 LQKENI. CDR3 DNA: TGTGCCAGCTCACCCCAGGGAGGAGCTAATGAAAAACTGTTTTTT. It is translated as CASSPQGGANEKLFF.

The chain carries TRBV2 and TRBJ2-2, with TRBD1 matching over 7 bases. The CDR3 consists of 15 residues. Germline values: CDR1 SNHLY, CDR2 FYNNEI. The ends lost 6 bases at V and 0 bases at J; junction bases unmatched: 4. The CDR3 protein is CASSRGQTNTGELFF. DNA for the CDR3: TGTGCCAGCAGCAGGGGACAGACGAACACCGGGGAGCTGTTTTTT.

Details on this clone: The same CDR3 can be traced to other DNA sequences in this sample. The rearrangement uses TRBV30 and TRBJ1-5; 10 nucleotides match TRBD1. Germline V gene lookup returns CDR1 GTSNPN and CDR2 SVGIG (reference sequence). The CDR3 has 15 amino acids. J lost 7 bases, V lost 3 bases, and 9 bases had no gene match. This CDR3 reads CAWSSRQGARQPQHF. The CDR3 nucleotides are TGTGCCTGGAGCAGTAGACAGGGGGCGCGGCAGCCCCAGCATTTT.

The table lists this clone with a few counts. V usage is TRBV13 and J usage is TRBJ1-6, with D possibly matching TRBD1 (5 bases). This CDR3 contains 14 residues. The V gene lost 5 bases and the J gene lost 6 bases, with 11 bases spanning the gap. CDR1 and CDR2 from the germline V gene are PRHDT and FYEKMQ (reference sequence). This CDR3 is CASSHKGVNSPLHF. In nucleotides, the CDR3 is TGTGCCAGCAGCCACAAAGGGGTTAATTCACCCCTCCACTTT.